The rows below give T cell receptor beta chains drawn from one sample of a study of CD8 T cells in ankylosing spondylitis. MiXCR was run by TCRdb on the 5' RACE reads, yielding one entry per CDR3 protein. The sample holds 150,000 to 200,000 distinct CDR3 sequences; around 32% are singletons and the top ten take around 6%. The sequenced sample was synovial fluid, either unsorted or a sorted T cell fraction (not recorded which). The receptors derive from a male donor with ankylosing spondylitis. CDR3s include the opening cysteine and the closing phenylalanine or tryptophan. The D gene is left open where the match is weak. Rows give clone size only sometimes, using once, few, many, or a class for an expanded clone.

D gene: .
clone size: few
J gene: TRBJ2-7
V gene: TRBV12-3/TRBV12-4
CDR3 protein: CASSLGPQGSEQYF
CDR3 DNA: TGTGCCAGCAGTTTAGGACCTCAGGGCTCCGAGCAGTACTTC

D gene: .
clone size: .
J gene: TRBJ1-4
V gene: TRBV2
CDR3 protein: CASSEIATNEKLFF
CDR3 DNA: TGTGCCAGCAGTGAGATAGCAACTAATGAAAAACTGTTTTTT

D gene: TRBD1
clone size: .
J gene: TRBJ2-7
V gene: TRBV6-5
CDR3 protein: CASSYDRGNEQYF
CDR3 DNA: TGTGCCAGCAGTTACGACAGGGGGAACGAGCAGTACTTC

D gene: .
clone size: many
J gene: TRBJ2-3
V gene: TRBV20-1
CDR3 protein: CSAGPGGVPDTQYF
CDR3 DNA: TGCAGTGCTGGACCTGGCGGGGTCCCAGATACGCAGTATTTT

D gene: TRBD2
clone size: .
J gene: TRBJ2-1
V gene: TRBV27
CDR3 protein: CASSGTRVSNEQFF
CDR3 DNA: TGTGCCAGCAGCGGGACTAGAGTTAGTAATGAGCAGTTCTTC

D gene: TRBD2
clone size: .
J gene: TRBJ2-4
V gene: TRBV12-3/TRBV12-4
CDR3 protein: CASSLFGLAGHSGNIQYF
CDR3 DNA: TGTGCCAGCAGTTTATTCGGGCTAGCGGGGCACAGTGGGAACATTCAGTACTTC

D gene: TRBD1
clone size: .
J gene: TRBJ2-1
V gene: TRBV20-1
CDR3 protein: CSALRTGRETLNEQFF
CDR3 DNA: TGCAGTGCTTTGCGGACAGGCAGAGAAACACTGAATGAGCAGTTCTTC

D gene: .
clone size: .
J gene: TRBJ2-3
V gene: TRBV12-3/TRBV12-4
CDR3 protein: CASRRDLDTQYF
CDR3 DNA: TGTGCCAGCCGGCGGGACTTAGATACGCAGTATTTT

D gene: .
clone size: many
J gene: TRBJ1-1
V gene: TRBV12-3/TRBV12-4
CDR3 protein: CASSLGGKGTEAFF
CDR3 DNA: TGTGCCAGCAGTTTAGGCGGCAAGGGCACTGAAGCTTTCTTT

D gene: TRBD1
clone size: many
J gene: TRBJ1-4
V gene: TRBV5-1
CDR3 protein: CASSLTTGTGGEKLFF
CDR3 DNA: TGCGCCAGCAGCCTTACGACCGGGACAGGGGGGGAAAAACTGTTTTTT

D gene: .
clone size: .
J gene: TRBJ2-1
V gene: TRBV6-5
CDR3 protein: CASSWGGEQFF
CDR3 DNA: TGTGCCAGCAGTTGGGGTGGGGAGCAGTTCTTC

D gene: .
clone size: .
J gene: TRBJ1-1
V gene: TRBV25-1
CDR3 protein: CASRPLGSRTEAFF
CDR3 DNA: TGTGCCAGCAGACCACTCGGGTCGAGGACTGAAGCTTTCTTT

D gene: .
clone size: few
J gene: TRBJ2-1
V gene: TRBV12-3/TRBV12-4
CDR3 protein: CASSFANEQFF
CDR3 DNA: TGTGCCAGCAGTTTCGCTAATGAGCAGTTCTTC

D gene: .
clone size: .
J gene: TRBJ1-5
V gene: TRBV20-1
CDR3 protein: CSAREGLYSNQPQHF
CDR3 DNA: TGCAGTGCCCGAGAGGGGCTCTATAGCAATCAGCCCCAGCATTTT

D gene: TRBD1
clone size: .
J gene: TRBJ1-5
V gene: TRBV20-1
CDR3 protein: CSAGYYRDSEQPQHF
CDR3 DNA: TGCAGTGCTGGATACTATCGGGACAGCGAACAGCCCCAGCATTTT

D gene: .
clone size: many
J gene: TRBJ1-1
V gene: TRBV12-3/TRBV12-4
CDR3 protein: CASSFRGGTNTEAFF
CDR3 DNA: TGTGCCAGCAGTTTCAGGGGAGGAACGAACACTGAAGCTTTCTTT

D gene: .
clone size: few
J gene: TRBJ2-7
V gene: TRBV20-1
CDR3 protein: CSARWGYYEQYF
CDR3 DNA: TGCAGTGCTCGGTGGGGATACTACGAGCAGTACTTC

D gene: TRBD2
clone size: many
J gene: TRBJ2-7
V gene: TRBV20-1
CDR3 protein: CSASTSGIFYEQYF
CDR3 DNA: TGCAGTGCTAGCACTAGCGGGATCTTCTACGAGCAGTACTTC

D gene: TRBD2
clone size: few
J gene: TRBJ2-3
V gene: TRBV5-1
CDR3 protein: CASSSLTSGSSYF
CDR3 DNA: TGCGCCAGCAGCTCCCTGACTAGCGGGAGCAGTTATTTT

D gene: .
clone size: .
J gene: TRBJ2-1
V gene: TRBV20-1
CDR3 protein: CSASPRDSYNEQFF
CDR3 DNA: TGCAGTGCTAGTCCCCGGGATTCCTACAATGAGCAGTTCTTC

D gene: TRBD2
clone size: many
J gene: TRBJ2-3
V gene: TRBV7-6
CDR3 protein: CASSPAPSGGDPSTDTQYF
CDR3 DNA: TGTGCCAGCAGCCCGGCCCCTAGCGGGGGGGACCCTAGCACAGATACGCAGTATTTT